This entry lists 26 T cell receptor beta chains sequenced from one sample in a study of control samples from healthy donors and cancer patients. The table came from immunoSEQ multiplex PCR; TCRdb's copy has only in-frame clones and leaves some out. Of 150,000 to 200,000 clones in the sample, roughly 91% were seen once. The sample consisted of blood. Receptors were obtained from a woman aged 30 to 39 in good health.

This clone was counted only a few times. Other DNA variants within this sample encode the same CDR3. This chain uses TRBV28 with TRBJ1-5, with D possibly being TRBD1 (5 bases). CDR3 size: 14 residues. From germline, CDR1 is MDHEN and CDR2 SYDVKM. With 3 bases removed from V and 1 base from J, the gap between germline ends came to 7 bases. The DNA of the CDR3 is TGTGCCAGCAGTTTGGGGGGGAGCAATCAGCCCCAGCATTTT. It encodes CASSLGGSNQPQHF.

The chain uses TRBV2 and TRBJ1-1, with D maybe TRBD1 (5 bases). From germline, CDR1 is SNHLY and CDR2 FYNNEI. V lost 5 bases and J lost 8, with 9 bases in between. CDR3 length: 11 residues. The CDR3 loop is CASSLHREAFF. For the CDR3, the DNA is TGTGCCAGCAGTCTGCACAGGGAAGCTTTCTTT. Together with reference TRBV2 and TRBJ1-1, the CDR3 gives the full variable domain: EPEVTQTPSHQVTQMGQEVILRCVPISNHLYFYWYRQILGQKVEFLVSFYNNEISEKSEIFDDQFSVERPDGSNFTLKIRSTKLEDSAMYFCASSLHREAFFGQGTRLTVV.

The chain combines TRBV4-1 with TRBJ1-4, with a tentative D call TRBD1 (5 bases). V was clipped by 5 bases and J by 6 bases, with 16 bases between them. Germline V gene lookup returns CDR1 MGHRA and CDR2 YSYEKL. The CDR3 covers 15 residues. In DNA form, the CDR3 reads TGCGCCAGCAGCGAAGGGATCCAGGGCGATGAAAAACTGTTTTTT. As protein: CASSEGIQGDEKLFF.

In DNA, the CDR3 is TGTGCCAGCAGCCAAGAAGGCGGCAGCGAGCAGTACTTC. Protein sequence: CASSQEGGSEQYF. The chain carries TRBV3-1 (or the pseudogene TRBV3-2) and TRBJ2-7; D not certain. V gave up 0 bases and J gave up 6 bases, with 9 bases separating them. This CDR3 has 13 amino acids. The germline V gene has CDR1 LGHDT and CDR2 YNNKEL (reference sequence).

The chain employs TRBV25-1 and TRBJ1-2, with TRBD1 matching over 9 bases. The CDR3 is 12 residues long. Germline CDR1 is MGHDK and CDR2 is SYGVNS. With 6 bases clipped from V and 8 bases from J, the junction kept 4 bases outside the gene matches. The CDR3 DNA sequence: TGTGCCAGCAGCGTGGACAGGGGCGGCTACACCTTC. Translation: CASSVDRGGYTF.

The chain links TRBV3-1 (or the pseudogene TRBV3-2) to TRBJ2-5, with D perhaps assigned TRBD1 or TRBD2 (6 bases each). CDR3 length: 15 amino acids. The V end was cut by 1 base, the J end by 5 bases, with 14 bases between. Per germline, CDR1 LGHDT and CDR2 YNNKEL (reference sequence). Written as DNA, the CDR3 is TGTGCCAGCAGCCAAGGCTCGGGGGCGCGTGAGACCCAGTACTTC. Protein product: CASSQGSGARETQYF.

The J gene is TRBJ1-4, the V gene TRBV7-9, with TRBD1 matching over 8 bases. This CDR3 comprises 15 residues. Looked up from germline, CDR1 is SEHNR and CDR2 is FQNEAQ (reference sequence). Germline trimming cut 4 bases from V and 3 bases from J; bases unmatched to any gene: 4. Written as DNA, the CDR3 is TGTGCCAGCAGCTCCCCGGGACAGGCTAATGAAAAACTGTTTTTT. Translating gives CASSSPGQANEKLFF.

This clone was seen only once. The gene calls are TRBV7-9 and TRBJ2-7, with 7 nucleotides matching TRBD1. Unmatched junction bases numbered 6, after V lost 2 bases and J lost 5 bases. This CDR3 spans 14 amino acids. CDR1 is SEHNR, CDR2 FQNEAQ, per germline (reference sequence). The CDR3 loop reads CASSLRGGQNEQYF. CDR3 DNA sequence: TGTGCCAGCAGCTTAAGAGGGGGCCAGAACGAGCAGTACTTC.

This chain uses TRBV7-9 with TRBJ2-3; 10 bases line up with TRBD2. There are 15 residues in the CDR3. The J segment lost 1 base and the V segment lost 5 bases, leaving 3 bases of the junction unmatched. The germline V gene encodes CDR1 SEHNR and CDR2 FQNEAQ (reference sequence). The CDR3 is CASSPGTSGTDTQYF. In nucleotides, the CDR3 is TGTGCCAGCAGCCCCGGGACTAGCGGCACAGATACGCAGTATTTT.

V usage is TRBV11-2 and J usage is TRBJ1-2, with 8 bases matching TRBD1. This CDR3 is built from 15 residues. The germline V gene has CDR1 SGHAT and CDR2 FQNNGV. V gave up 0 bases and J gave up 5 bases; unmatched junction bases: 5. CDR3 amino acids: CASSLDRGQEYGYTF. The CDR3 DNA reads as TGTGCCAGCAGCTTAGATCGGGGACAGGAATATGGCTACACCTTC.

V gene TRBV7-2 combines with J gene TRBJ2-7; 8 bases are shared with TRBD1. This CDR3 spans 15 amino acids. Germline V gene sequence: CDR1 SGHTA, CDR2 FQGNSA. The junction had 2 bases not matched to a gene; V was cut back by 1 base and J by 0 bases. This CDR3 reads CASSLGGQASYEQYF. In nucleotides, the CDR3 is TGTGCCAGCAGCTTAGGGGGACAGGCCTCCTACGAGCAGTACTTC.

This clone was seen a single time. This same CDR3 is encoded by further DNA sequences in the sample. The V and J genes are TRBV5-1 and TRBJ2-1; TRBD2 matches at 8 bases. The CDR3 covers 16 residues. Trimming cost V 2 bases and J 0 bases; bases outside gene matches: 4. Germline V lookup: CDR1 SGHRS, CDR2 YFSETQ. Written as DNA, the CDR3 is TGCGCCAGCAGCTTAACTAGCGGAAGCTCCTACAATGAGCAGTTCTTC. This translates into CASSLTSGSSYNEQFF.

This clone was counted a single time. The chain is built from TRBV4-1 and TRBJ1-1, with 7 positions matching TRBD1. With 4 bases clipped from V and 1 base from J, the junction kept 9 bases outside the gene matches. Germline V gene data show CDR1 as MGHRA and CDR2 as YSYEKL. This CDR3 has 16 amino acids. CDR3 amino acids: CASSPRVQGRNTEAFF. CDR3 sequence (DNA): TGCGCCAGCAGCCCCCGGGTACAGGGGAGGAACACTGAAGCTTTCTTT.

The V call is TRBV10-2, the J call TRBJ1-2; 7 bases map to TRBD1. Trimming cost V 3 bases and J 8 bases; bases outside gene matches: 6. Germline lookup yields CDR1 WSHSY and CDR2 SAAADI. The CDR3 is 13 residues long. The DNA for the CDR3 is TGCGCCAGCAGTGACCGACAGGGTTTCGGCTACACCTTC. Its protein is CASSDRQGFGYTF.

With regard to this clone: The same CDR3 also results from other DNA sequences found in this sample. The CDR3 nucleotides are TGTGCCAGCAGTCCGACTAGCGGGAGCTCCTACGAGCAGTACTTC. Protein sequence: CASSPTSGSSYEQYF. This chain uses TRBV6-5 with TRBJ2-7, with 12 bases lining up with TRBD2. J gave up 0 bases and V 5 bases, and 2 bases lay outside the gene matches. From germline, CDR1 is MNHEY and CDR2 SVGAGI. This CDR3 comprises 15 residues.

The DNA for the CDR3 is TGTGCCAGCAGCCAGACTAGCGGGAGCTACGAGCAGTACTTC. Its protein is CASSQTSGSYEQYF. The chain uses TRBV7-9 and TRBJ2-7; 12 bases align to TRBD2. J gave up 3 bases and V 5 bases, and 2 bases lay outside the gene matches. CDR1 and CDR2 (germline): SEHNR, FQNEAQ (reference sequence). The CDR3 totals 14 residues.

This clone was picked up one time. V gene TRBV13 combines with J gene TRBJ1-5; no reliable D call. Germline V gives CDR1 PRHDT, CDR2 FYEKMQ (reference sequence). V gave up 0 bases and J gave up 4 bases, with 7 bases separating them. The CDR3 runs to 14 residues. DNA for the CDR3: TGTGCCAGCAGCTTAGGCGGCGGGAATCAGCCCCAGCATTTT. This encodes CASSLGGGNQPQHF.

The chain couples TRBV7-9 to TRBJ1-1; a possible D gene is TRBD1 (6 bases). V lost 4 bases and J lost 4, with 19 bases in between. This CDR3 has 16 amino acids. Germline V gene data show CDR1 as SEHNR and CDR2 as FQNEAQ (reference sequence). The CDR3 protein is CASSSLKGGAGTEAFF. The CDR3 DNA follows: TGTGCCAGCAGCTCCCTTAAGGGGGGCGCGGGCACTGAAGCTTTCTTT.

This clone has just one count. This chain links TRBV10-2 with TRBJ1-5; TRBD1 matches 7 bases. CDR1 and CDR2 (germline): WSHSY, SAAADI. Trimming took 4 bases from V and 5 from J; bases not matched to a gene: 8. The CDR3 sequence is 15 residues long. CDR3 nucleotide sequence: TGCGCCAGCAGTGGGTCGACAGGGCGGGATCAGCCCCAGCATTTT. Residues: CASSGSTGRDQPQHF.

This clone was picked up a small number of times. The gene calls are TRBV7-3 and TRBJ2-1; TRBD1 matches at 10 bases. From germline, CDR1 is SGHTA and CDR2 FQGTGA. V dropped 3 bases and J dropped 2; count of bases not matched to a gene: 4. CDR3 size: 16 residues. The CDR3 coding sequence is TGTGCCAGCAGCTTCTCCGGGACAGGGGCCTACAATGAGCAGTTCTTC. Its protein product is CASSFSGTGAYNEQFF.

V and J are TRBV9 and TRBJ1-6; 10 bases are shared with TRBD1. Germline lookup yields CDR1 SGDLS and CDR2 YYNGEE. J was trimmed by 7 bases and V by 0 bases; bases with no gene match: 1. This CDR3 is 15 amino acids long. CDR3 amino acids: CASSVGQGANSPLHF. Here the CDR3 DNA reads TGTGCCAGCAGCGTAGGACAGGGGGCGAATTCACCCCTCCACTTT.

J is TRBJ2-1 and V is TRBV15; maybe TRBD2 (6 bases). CDR3 length: 14 residues. V lost 1 base and J 8 bases, leaving 12 bases between the germline ends. Per the germline V gene, CDR1 is LNHNV and CDR2 is YYDKDF (reference sequence). The CDR3 region has the DNA TGTGCCACCAGCAGAGGGCGGGATGGGGATGAGCAGTTCTTC. This translates into CATSRGRDGDEQFF. Full variable domain (remainder filled in from reference TRBV15 and TRBJ2-1): DAMVIQNPRYQVTQFGKPVTLSCSQTLNHNVMYWYQQKSSQAPKLLFHYYDKDFNNEADTPDNFQSRRPNTSFCFLDIRSPGLGDTAMYLCATSRGRDGDEQFFGPGTRLTVL.

This clone appeared once. J is TRBJ2-3 and V is TRBV21-1; TRBD2 is the table's D call and was not checked against the DNA. TRBV21-1 corresponds to a pseudogene. The CDR3 has 14 amino acids. DNA of the CDR3: TGTGCCAGCAGGGGGGGGACTCACACAGATACGCAGTATTTT. Residues: CASRGGTHTDTQYF.

The rearrangement joins TRBV19 to TRBJ2-7; possibly TRBD1 for D (6 bases). Germline CDR1 is LNHDA and CDR2 is SQIVND (reference sequence). The CDR3 contains 13 residues. Trimming stripped 4 bases from V and 4 bases from J, with 11 bases between. CDR3 loop: CASSKGHLYEQYF. CDR3 in DNA: TGTGCCAGTAGTAAGGGACACCTATACGAGCAGTACTTC.

This chain joins TRBV6-6 and TRBJ1-1; D unresolved. Trimming removed 7 bases from V and 0 bases from J, with 3 bases in between. The CDR3 loop spans 11 amino acids. Germline loops: CDR1 MNHNY, CDR2 SVGAGI (reference sequence). The chain's CDR3 is CASTMNTEAFF. CDR3 DNA: TGTGCCAGCACCATGAACACTGAAGCTTTCTTT.

This chain uses TRBV7-8 with TRBJ2-7; TRBD2 aligns across 12 bases. V shed 5 bases and J 0 bases; nucleotides not matched to a gene: 2. This CDR3 comprises 15 residues. Germline CDR1 reads SGHVS; CDR2 reads FQNEAQ. DNA of the CDR3: TGTGCCAGCAGCGGGGGACTAGCGGGCTCCTACGAGCAGTACTTC. This translates into CASSGGLAGSYEQYF.